These 20 T cell receptor beta chains share one sample of origin, sequenced in a study of T cells in Graves' hyperthyroidism and ophthalmopathy. TCR beta CDR3 region amplification was performed from RNA transcripts. The study used the HTBI primer set for a first-round RT-PCR of the TCR CDR3. TCRdb redid the calling of the multiplex PCR reads with MiXCR, one entry per CDR3 protein. The sample contains 300,000 to 400,000 distinct CDR3 sequences, about 21% of which appear only once. Sequencing was done on a sample of blood. The receptors here all came from a woman aged 45-65 years with Graves' hyperthyroidism.

This clonotype was observed many times. The gene calls are TRBV7-2 and TRBJ2-7, with D tentatively TRBD2 (5 bases). The germline V gene has CDR1 SGHTA and CDR2 FQGNSA. This CDR3 has 14 amino acids. Trimming removed 4 bases at V and 6 bases at J, with 16 bases between. The CDR3 DNA is TGTGCCAGCAGCTCCGGACTGTTACGGGGCGAGCAGTACTTC. Its translation is CASSSGLLRGEQYF.

This clonotype has only one observation. The chain combines TRBV12-3 or TRBV12-4 with TRBJ2-1, with 15 bases aligning to TRBD2. With V trimmed by 5 bases and J by 6 bases, 8 bases remained unmatched. CDR3 size: 17 residues. CDR3: CASSISRTSGGANEQFF. The DNA for the CDR3 is TGTGCCAGCAGTATATCCCGGACTAGCGGGGGGGCCAATGAGCAGTTCTTC.

At least ten counts were recorded for this clonotype. The chain combines TRBV19 with TRBJ2-7; 8 bases align to TRBD1. The CDR3 spans 15 residues. The V and J ends lost 7 bases and 7 bases, in that order; junction bases with no gene match: 15. From germline, CDR1 is LNHDA and CDR2 SQIVND (reference sequence). As DNA, the CDR3 is TGTGCCAGTACTCCCGGGACAGGTAGAAGTTGGGAGCAGTACTTC. Amino acid sequence: CASTPGTGRSWEQYF.

The chain employs TRBV6-1 and TRBJ1-2, with a weak D call TRBD1 (6 bases). The CDR3 covers 13 residues. Germline assignment: CDR1 MNHNS and CDR2 SASEGT. V lost 8 bases, J lost 6 bases, and 16 bases lay in between. The CDR3 sequence is CASGGGGRNGYTF. CDR3 DNA: TGTGCCAGCGGGGGGGGGGGGCGGAATGGCTACACCTTC.

V and J are TRBV10-3 and TRBJ2-5; tentative D call: TRBD2 (7 bases). Trimming stripped 6 bases from V and 1 base from J, with 9 bases between. CDR3 size: 13 residues. The germline CDR1 and CDR2 sequences are ENHRY and SYGVKD. Here the CDR3 reads CAISGGLQETQYF. CDR3 DNA sequence: TGTGCCATCAGCGGGGGGCTCCAAGAGACCCAGTACTTC.

The J gene is TRBJ1-1, the V gene TRBV10-3; 7 nucleotides match TRBD1. CDR3 length: 14 amino acids. Germline values: CDR1 ENHRY, CDR2 SYGVKD. J lost 3 bases, V lost 5 bases, and 6 bases had no gene match. The CDR3, as DNA: TGTGCCATCAGTTTCAGGGGGGGCGACACTGAAGCTTTCTTT. Translation: CAISFRGGDTEAFF.

This clonotype was counted ten times or more. The genes are TRBV11-3 and TRBJ1-3; D not certain. The V end lost 5 bases, the J end lost 0 bases, and 8 bases lay between the germline ends. CDR3 length: 14 amino acids. The germline V gene encodes CDR1 SGHNT and CDR2 YENEEA. CDR3 in DNA: TGTGCCAGCAGCAGGACTGCCTCTGGAAACACCATATATTTT. It yields the protein CASSRTASGNTIYF. The variable domain in full, completed from reference TRBV11-3 and TRBJ1-3, reads EAGVVQSPRYKIIEKKQPVAFWCNPISGHNTLYWYLQNLGQGPELLIRYENEEAVDDSQLPKDRFSAERLKGVDSTLKIQPAELGDSAVYLCASSRTASGNTIYFGEGSWLTVV.

V usage is TRBV7-2 and J usage is TRBJ2-3; D gene ambiguous. Trimming took off 2 bases at V and 2 bases at J, with 8 bases between the two ends. The CDR3 loop spans 14 amino acids. Germline V gives CDR1 SGHTA, CDR2 FQGNSA. The chain's CDR3 is CASSLNLPTDTQYF. The CDR3 DNA reads TGTGCCAGCAGCTTAAACCTACCCACAGATACGCAGTATTTT.

The table lists this clonotype with many counts. The V gene is TRBV24-1, the J gene TRBJ2-5, with D perhaps matching TRBD1 or TRBD2 (9 bases each). Germline V gene data show CDR1 as KGHDR and CDR2 as SFDVKD. Trimming took off 8 bases at V and 1 base at J, with 19 bases between the two ends. This CDR3 comprises 16 residues. CDR3 in amino acids: CATNAGGTGIQETQYF. DNA for the CDR3: TGTGCCACCAATGCGGGAGGGACAGGGATCCAAGAGACCCAGTACTTC.

J is TRBJ1-1 and V is TRBV3-1; D is ambiguous. The germline gives CDR1 LGHDT, CDR2 YNNKEL (reference sequence). Trimming removed 1 base at V and 3 bases at J, with 6 bases between. This CDR3 region has 13 residues. The CDR3 region is CASSQVWDTEAFF. The CDR3 bases are TGTGCCAGCAGCCAAGTCTGGGACACTGAAGCTTTCTTT.

V usage is TRBV19 and J usage is TRBJ1-5, with unresolved D. V was pared by 5 bases and J by 2 bases, with 13 bases between. Germline V gene data show CDR1 as LNHDA and CDR2 as SQIVND (reference sequence). CDR3 length: 15 residues. The CDR3 loop reads CASSFNFWGNQPQHF. CDR3 bases: TGTGCCAGTAGTTTTAACTTTTGGGGCAATCAGCCCCAGCATTTT. Complete variable domain (other parts from reference TRBV19 and TRBJ1-5): DGGITQSPKYLFRKEGQNVTLSCEQNLNHDAMYWYRQDPGQGLRLIYYSQIVNDFQKGDIAEGYSVSREKKESFPLTVTSAQKNPTAFYLCASSFNFWGNQPQHFGDGTRLSIL.

This clonotype showed up many times. The V and J genes are TRBV27 and TRBJ2-7, with 9 bases that match TRBD1. The junction had 10 bases not matched to a gene; V was cut back by 6 bases and J by 1 base. The V gene's germline CDR1 is MNHEY and CDR2 SMNVEV (reference sequence). The CDR3 spans 16 residues. The CDR3 reads CASRITGTGKSYEQYF. CDR3 sequence (DNA): TGTGCCAGCAGAATAACCGGGACAGGGAAGTCCTACGAGCAGTACTTC.

This clonotype was seen only a few times. The chain carries TRBV12-3 or TRBV12-4 and TRBJ2-2; D is unclear. The CDR3 covers 14 residues. V lost 1 base and J 7 bases, leaving 10 bases between the germline ends. The CDR3 loop reads CASSLDKGFGELFF. CDR3 nucleotides: TGTGCCAGCAGTTTAGATAAAGGGTTCGGGGAGCTGTTTTTT.

This clonotype has more than one count but fewer than ten. V is TRBV5-5 and J is TRBJ2-5; tentative D call: TRBD2 (6 bases). In germline, CDR1 is SGHKS, CDR2 YYEKEE (reference sequence). Trimming cost V 0 bases and J 0 bases, with 12 bases left between them. The CDR3 is 16 residues long. The CDR3 sequence is CASSLVQGLYQETQYF. CDR3 nucleotide sequence: TGTGCCAGCAGCTTGGTGCAGGGACTGTACCAAGAGACCCAGTACTTC.

The rearrangement links TRBV9 to TRBJ1-2; 7 bases map to TRBD1. J gave up 4 bases and V 4 bases, and 7 bases lay outside the gene matches. This CDR3 is 14 amino acids long. Germline CDR1 reads SGDLS; CDR2 reads YYNGEE. CDR3 amino acids: CASSTRTGLYGYTF. CDR3 nucleotide sequence: TGTGCCAGCAGCACCCGGACAGGACTCTATGGCTACACCTTC.

This clonotype appeared a few times. The V gene is TRBV19, the J gene TRBJ1-4; the D is unclear. There are 13 residues in the CDR3. The ends were cut back, 3 bases at V and 5 bases at J, with 7 bases in the middle. Germline values: CDR1 LNHDA, CDR2 SQIVND (reference sequence). CDR3 nucleotide sequence: TGTGCCAGTAGTATTGCAGTAAATGAAAAACTGTTTTTT. Its translation is CASSIAVNEKLFF.

The chain links TRBV4-1 to TRBJ2-4; no firm D call. The length of the CDR3 is 14 residues. Trimming shortened V by 0 bases and J by 9 bases, and 12 bases separated the two germline ends. The V gene's germline CDR1 is MGHRA and CDR2 YSYEKL. The CDR3 loop is CASSQDSSKGIQYF. The CDR3 nucleotides read TGCGCCAGCAGCCAAGATTCCAGTAAGGGCATTCAGTACTTC.

The CDR3 sequence: CASSQVYEYGYTF. The CDR3 nucleotides are TGCGCCAGCAGCCAAGTGTACGAGTATGGCTACACCTTC. The rearrangement links TRBV4-1 to TRBJ1-2; D uncertain. Trimming shortened V by 1 base and J by 5 bases, and 8 bases separated the two germline ends. CDR3 length: 13 amino acids. Germline lookup yields CDR1 MGHRA and CDR2 YSYEKL.

This clonotype was seen only a few times. V and J are TRBV5-1 and TRBJ2-6, with 13 bases matching TRBD2. There are 18 residues in the CDR3. The ends lost 2 bases at V and 4 bases at J; junction bases unmatched: 6. The germline V gene encodes CDR1 SGHRS and CDR2 YFSETQ. The CDR3 DNA follows: TGCGCCAGCAGCTTTGGGACTAGCGGGGACGTGGGGGCCAACGTCCTGACTTTC. Protein product: CASSFGTSGDVGANVLTF. Variable domain in full (rest from reference TRBV5-1 and TRBJ2-6): KAGVTQTPRYLIKTRGQQVTLSCSPISGHRSVSWYQQTPGQGLQFLFEYFSETQRNKGNFPGRFSGRQFSNSRSEMNVSTLELGDSALYLCASSFGTSGDVGANVLTFGAGSRLTVL.

In its sample, this clonotype was seen a few times. The chain links TRBV4-1 to TRBJ1-5; possibly TRBD1 for D (5 bases). The germline CDR1 and CDR2 sequences are MGHRA and YSYEKL. CDR3 size: 15 residues. Trimming took 1 base from V and 0 from J, leaving 7 bases between them. The CDR3 is CASSQAGHSNQPQHF. The CDR3 region has the DNA TGCGCCAGCAGCCAAGCCGGACATAGCAATCAGCCCCAGCATTTT.